The following is a T cell receptor beta chain sequence with its context. The entry originates in a study of blood T cell repertoires in COVID-19. Study-wide context: Samples came from the United States, Italy and Spain, spanning acute and convalescent COVID-19.

The CDR3 loop spans 14 amino acids. CDR1 and CDR2 (germline): SGHVS, FNYEAQ. Trimming took 5 bases from V and 4 from J; bases not matched to a gene: 3. Profiling relied on immunoSEQ multiplex PCR, and the TCRdb table lists in-frame clones only, not all of them. The sample carries about 140,000 clones, over 60% recorded once. Sequencing input: peripheral blood. This chain uses TRBV7-6 with TRBJ1-3; 9 nucleotides agree with TRBD1. The origin of this receptor is a man in his fifties with acute or convalescent COVID-19. In DNA, the CDR3 is TGTGCCAGCAGCAGAGGACAGGGGGGAAACACCATATATTTT. Translation gives CASSRGQGGNTIYF.